A single sample gave rise to the 14 T cell receptor beta chains below, sequenced in a study of molecular identifiers for immune sequencing clone quantification. TCRdb independently ran MiXCR on the PCR reads; one entry per CDR3 protein. The sample lists about 640,000 distinct CDR3 sequences, 15% to 20% seen once, with 0.85% in the top ten. Sequenced: naive CD8+ T cells from blood, with Jurkat cell RNA spiked in. Noted subset: FACS-sorted CD8+CD4-CCR7+CD45RA+ naive T cells. These receptors came from a human donor in good health. Some libraries in this study had Jurkat cell RNA spiked in.

The rearrangement joins TRBV19 to TRBJ1-2; D unclear. The CDR3 covers 14 residues. The V end was cut by 1 base, the J end by 2 bases, with 8 bases between. Germline CDR1 LNHDA, CDR2 SQIVND (reference sequence). The CDR3 reads CASSIALGNYGYTF. CDR3 coding DNA: TGTGCCAGTAGTATAGCTCTGGGAAACTATGGCTACACCTTC.

The sample holds many counts of this clonotype. CDR3 in amino acids: CASSSSQRNTEAFF. DNA for the CDR3: TGTGCCAGCAGCTCCAGTCAGAGGAACACTGAAGCTTTCTTT. The rearrangement links TRBV7-2 to TRBJ1-1; D call uncertain. The V end was cut by 4 bases, the J end by 1 base, with 10 bases between. The CDR3 contains 14 residues. In germline, CDR1 is SGHTA, CDR2 FQGNSA.

This chain links TRBV28 with TRBJ2-7; perhaps TRBD2 as D (5 bases). This CDR3 has 15 amino acids. The V gene lost 3 bases and the J gene lost 1 base, with 13 bases spanning the gap. Germline V lookup: CDR1 MDHEN, CDR2 SYDVKM. CDR3 loop: CASSFVPGNSYEQYF. CDR3 sequence (DNA): TGTGCCAGCAGTTTTGTCCCGGGAAATTCCTACGAGCAGTACTTC.

The chain is built from TRBV15 and TRBJ1-5, with a possible D match to TRBD1 (5 bases). Germline V gene data show CDR1 as LNHNV and CDR2 as YYDKDF (reference sequence). CDR3 length equals 15 residues. The V end lost 5 bases, the J end lost 11 bases, and 22 bases lay between the germline ends. The CDR3 nucleotides read TGTGCCACCAGCTTAGGTCTAAGTGGTGGGGCAGCCCAGCATTTT. It yields the protein CATSLGLSGGAAQHF. Full variable domain (missing parts from reference TRBV15 and TRBJ1-5): DAMVIQNPRYQVTQFGKPVTLSCSQTLNHNVMYWYQQKSSQAPKLLFHYYDKDFNNEADTPDNFQSRRPNTSFCFLDIRSPGLGDTAMYLCATSLGLSGGAAQHFGDGTRLSIL.

The chain has TRBV15 and TRBJ2-2; D remains unclear. Germline CDR1 and CDR2: LNHNV and YYDKDF (reference sequence). The CDR3 spans 17 residues. V dropped 0 bases and J dropped 4 bases, with 15 bases sitting between them. CDR3 protein: CATSRDLRVPITGELFF. The CDR3 bases are TGTGCCACCAGCAGAGATCTAAGGGTACCAATCACCGGGGAGCTGTTTTTT.

This clonotype occurred many times. The chain links TRBV5-6 to TRBJ1-1; no definite D call. The V gene lost 5 bases and the J gene lost 3 bases, with 11 bases spanning the gap. The CDR3 consists of 13 residues. Germline CDR1 reads SGHDT; CDR2 reads YYEEEE. The DNA for the CDR3 is TGTGCCAGCAGTTTACTCGGCGACACTGAAGCTTTCTTT. Translated, it gives CASSLLGDTEAFF.

For this clonotype: Possible read error: a much larger clone is one base away. This sequence joins TRBV2 and TRBJ1-5; 8 positions agree with TRBD1. Germline V CDR1 and CDR2: SNHLY, FYNNEI. V dropped 1 base and J dropped 3; count of bases not matched to a gene: 8. This CDR3 region has 17 residues. CDR3 DNA sequence: TGTGCCAGCAGTGAAGGAGTGGACAGGGCTTACAATCAGCCCCAGCATTTT. Translation: CASSEGVDRAYNQPQHF. Full variable domain (missing parts from reference TRBV2 and TRBJ1-5): EPEVTQTPSHQVTQMGQEVILRCVPISNHLYFYWYRQILGQKVEFLVSFYNNEISEKSEIFDDQFSVERPDGSNFTLKIRSTKLEDSAMYFCASSEGVDRAYNQPQHFGDGTRLSIL.

This clonotype was seen a few times. The chain carries TRBV5-6 and TRBJ2-7; TRBD1 agrees at 7 bases. The V gene end was trimmed by 3 bases and the J gene end by 2 bases; junction bases not matched to a gene: 5. Germline lookup yields CDR1 SGHDT and CDR2 YYEEEE. The CDR3 has 14 amino acids. CDR3 DNA: TGTGCCAGCAGCTCGGACAGGTTAACCTACGAGCAGTACTTC. This codes for CASSSDRLTYEQYF.

At least ten counts were recorded for this clonotype. The rearrangement uses TRBV27 and TRBJ2-7; D gene unclear. The CDR3 consists of 13 residues. With 6 bases removed from V and 0 bases from J, the gap between germline ends came to 9 bases. The germline V gene encodes CDR1 MNHEY and CDR2 SMNVEV (reference sequence). CDR3 sequence: CASSPINSYEQYF. The CDR3 region has the DNA TGTGCCAGCAGCCCAATAAACTCCTACGAGCAGTACTTC.

As for this clonotype: A much larger clone differs by one base, so this may be a read error. V usage is TRBV27 and J usage is TRBJ1-6; no clear D gene. The germline V gene has CDR1 MNHEY and CDR2 SMNVEV (reference sequence). This CDR3 comprises 15 residues. Trimming stripped 11 bases from V and 4 bases from J, with 18 bases between. The CDR3 DNA follows: TGTGCCGGCTCCTTTACGGCAGATTATAATTCACCCCTCCACTTT. This codes for CAGSFTADYNSPLHF.

The rearrangement uses TRBV4-1 and TRBJ2-7; 10 nucleotides line up with TRBD1. Germline loops: CDR1 MGHRA, CDR2 YSYEKL. The CDR3 is made up of 17 amino acids. With 3 bases clipped from V and 4 bases from J, the junction kept 12 bases outside the gene matches. The CDR3: CASSQADRQGAGYEQYF. The CDR3 coding sequence is TGCGCCAGCAGCCAGGCGGATCGACAGGGGGCGGGGTACGAGCAGTACTTC.

About this clonotype: This may be a read error, as it is one base from a much larger clone. The V and J genes are TRBV20-1 and TRBJ2-7; a possible D gene is TRBD2 (6 bases). The CDR3 contains 16 residues. V lost 4 bases and J 0 bases, leaving 19 bases between the germline ends. Germline loops: CDR1 DFQATT, CDR2 SNEGSKA (reference sequence). CDR3 sequence (DNA): TGCAGTGCTAATTTGGGAGGTATGTTATTCTCCTACGAGCAGTACTTC. It specifies CSANLGGMLFSYEQYF.

This clonotype was counted at least ten times. A read error is possible here, since a much larger clone lies one base away. This rearrangement joins TRBV29-1 to TRBJ1-1; unclear D gene. With 3 bases removed from V and 0 bases from J, the gap between germline ends came to 2 bases. The CDR3 spans 11 residues. CDR1 is SQVTM, CDR2 ANQGSEA, per germline. CDR3 in amino acids: CSVDVNTEAFF. The CDR3 coding sequence is TGCAGCGTTGACGTGAACACTGAAGCTTTCTTT.

This clonotype was picked up many times. The V and J genes are TRBV20-1 and TRBJ2-2; the D gene is possibly TRBD2 (5 bases). This CDR3 is built from 14 residues. Germline V gene data show CDR1 as DFQATT and CDR2 as SNEGSKA (reference sequence). Trimming stripped 0 bases from V and 6 bases from J, with 11 bases between. The CDR3 bases are TGCAGTGCTAGAGAATCGAGGGAATCCGGGGAGCTGTTTTTT. Translation gives CSARESRESGELFF.